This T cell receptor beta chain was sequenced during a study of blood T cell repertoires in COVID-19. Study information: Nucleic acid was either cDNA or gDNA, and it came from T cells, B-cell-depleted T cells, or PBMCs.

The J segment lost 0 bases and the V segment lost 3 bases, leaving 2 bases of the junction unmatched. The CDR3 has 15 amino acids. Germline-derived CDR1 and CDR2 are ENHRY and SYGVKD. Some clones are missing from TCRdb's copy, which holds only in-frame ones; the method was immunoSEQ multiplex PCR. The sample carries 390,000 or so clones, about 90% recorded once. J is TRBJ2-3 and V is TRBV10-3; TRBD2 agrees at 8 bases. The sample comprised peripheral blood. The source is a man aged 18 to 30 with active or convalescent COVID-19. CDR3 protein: CAISEAGASTDTQYF. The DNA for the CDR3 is TGTGCCATCAGTGAAGCGGGAGCTAGCACAGATACGCAGTATTTT.